This TCR beta chain was captured by sequencing in a study of spatial heterogeneity in lung cancer. This clonotype was found many times. Its antigen is undetermined. A single record per CDR3 protein comes from TCRdb applying MiXCR to the 5' RACE reads. The sample includes 40,000 to 50,000 distinct CDR3 sequences, roughly a tenth of them seen just once. Study outcomes and limitations: Expanded tumor TCRs that were ubiquitous appeared in blood more at resection than follow-up.

The CDR3 consists of 12 residues. Trimming removed 6 bases from V and 8 bases from J, with 13 bases in between. Germline V gene sequence: CDR1 MDHEN, CDR2 SYDVKM. Indicated time point: blood at routine non-recurrence follow-up after resection. Specimen: PBMCs, collected at follow-up. The clonotype originates from a female donor with early-stage non-small cell lung cancer. The chain employs TRBV28 and TRBJ1-2, with D unresolved. The CDR3 nucleotides read TGTGCCAGCAGCTCGGGCAGGTTCGGCTACACCTTC. Translated: CASSSGRFGYTF.